This T cell receptor (beta chain) was sequenced during a study of blood T cell repertoires in COVID-19. Study overall: Whether acute or convalescent, the COVID-19 samples came from the United States, Italy and Spain.

Generated by immunoSEQ multiplex PCR, the TCRdb table keeps only in-frame clones and is missing some. In the table there are 150,000 to 200,000 clones, approximately 82% of which are singletons. V lost 0 bases and J 8 bases, leaving 11 bases between the germline ends. The CDR3 contains 13 residues. Per the germline V gene, CDR1 is GTSNPN and CDR2 is SVGIG (reference sequence). V and J are TRBV30 and TRBJ1-3; D remains unclear. The sample comprised peripheral blood. The receptor was derived from a human donor with acute or convalescent COVID-19. The donor label of this sample is uncertain. This chain's CDR3 is CAWSVRGSDTIYF. CDR3 DNA: TGTGCCTGGAGTGTGCGAGGATCAGACACCATATATTTT.